The T cell receptor (beta chain) described here comes from a study of blood T cell repertoires in COVID-19. At the level of the study: Collection of acute and convalescent COVID-19 samples took place in the United States, Italy and Spain.

Germline CDR1 and CDR2: ENHRY and SYGVKD. V was cut by 2 bases and J by 12 bases, with 19 bases left in between. The CDR3 has 14 amino acids. The data were produced by immunoSEQ multiplex PCR, yet TCRdb's version contains in-frame clones alone and is incomplete. The sample yields approximately 190,000 clones, more than 75% seen once. Sequencing was carried out using peripheral blood. This chain uses TRBV10-3 with TRBJ1-1, with D possibly TRBD1 on 6 matching bases. This sequence originates from a man aged 40-55 years with active or convalescent COVID-19. The CDR3 nucleotides read TGTGCCATCAGTGAGGGAGGGGGGGCGTTCTCTCCTTTCTTT. This codes for CAISEGGGAFSPFF.